These 24 T cell receptor beta chains share one sample of origin, sequenced in a study of blood T cells in healthy people across ages. A second PCR of about 7 to 12 cycles used a sample-barcoded 5' primer and a J-beta primer mix. TCRdb called the 5' RACE reads again in MiXCR, with one record for every CDR3 protein. The data contain around 2 million distinct CDR3 sequences, 35% to 50% of them singletons. Sequencing was carried out using blood. The receptors were sampled from a human donor in good health.

The chain links TRBV7-3 to TRBJ2-1; 11 positions agree with TRBD2. This CDR3 spans 16 amino acids. Germline assignment: CDR1 SGHTA and CDR2 FQGTGA. V lost 0 bases and J lost 9; bases outside the gene matches: 7. This CDR3 is CASSLTSGGAIGEQFF. CDR3 bases: TGTGCCAGCAGCTTAACTAGCGGGGGGGCCATAGGTGAGCAGTTCTTC.

The chain couples TRBV7-2 to TRBJ2-2; D unclear. CDR1 and CDR2 from the germline V gene are SGHTA and FQGNSA. The CDR3 length is 13 residues. Trimming pared 5 bases from V and 4 bases from J, leaving 8 bases between. The CDR3 protein is CASSTGLTGELFF. CDR3 bases: TGTGCCAGCAGCACGGGCCTCACCGGGGAGCTGTTTTTT.

This clonotype was seen a few times. CDR3 residues: CASSLSGVRDSLAKNIQYF. The CDR3 DNA follows: TGCGCCAGCAGCTTGAGTGGCGTGAGGGATTCTCTAGCCAAAAACATTCAGTACTTC. V usage is TRBV5-1 and J usage is TRBJ2-4, with a possible D match to TRBD2 (5 bases). CDR1 SGHRS and CDR2 YFSETQ come from the germline V gene. V gave up 1 base and J gave up 0 bases, with 20 bases separating them. This CDR3 has 19 amino acids.

Of note for this clonotype: One junction end disagrees with the germline gene, perhaps due to a read error. The V gene is TRBV5-1, the J gene TRBJ1-1; D uncertain. The germline gives CDR1 SGHRS, CDR2 YFSETQ. The CDR3 has 15 residues. CDR3 sequence: CASSLQFDGNTGAFF. CDR3 DNA: TGCGCCAGCAGCTTGCAATTCGACGGGAACACTGGAGCTTTCTTT.

The chain uses TRBV14 and TRBJ1-2; D is ambiguous. The CDR3 totals 14 residues. The ends were cut back, 0 bases at V and 3 bases at J, with 8 bases in the middle. Germline lookup yields CDR1 SGHDN and CDR2 FVKESK. CDR3 region: CASSQDQSYYGYTF. CDR3 DNA: TGTGCCAGCAGCCAAGACCAGTCCTACTATGGCTACACCTTC.

The chain combines TRBV20-1 with TRBJ2-3, with 7 positions matching TRBD2. Germline V CDR1 and CDR2: DFQATT, SNEGSKA (reference sequence). Trimming removed 5 bases from V and 1 base from J; junction bases left unmatched: 12. CDR3 length: 16 amino acids. This CDR3 reads CSAEAGDLRGTDTQYF. Here the CDR3 DNA reads TGCAGTGCTGAGGCGGGGGACCTACGTGGCACAGATACGCAGTATTTT.

This chain uses TRBV12-3 or TRBV12-4 with TRBJ2-3, with 10 bases identical to TRBD1. CDR3 length equals 15 residues. V dropped 6 bases and J dropped 2; count of bases not matched to a gene: 5. The CDR3: CASSPGTGATDTQYF. The DNA of the CDR3 is TGTGCCAGCAGCCCCGGGACAGGGGCCACAGATACGCAGTATTTT.

CDR3 nucleotides: TGTGCCAGCAGCCGTAGAGACATCTTAAACATTCAGTACTTC. Protein product: CASSRRDILNIQYF. This chain connects TRBV7-7 to TRBJ2-4, with no clear D. Germline CDR1 reads SSHAT; CDR2 reads FNYEAQ (reference sequence). CDR3 length: 14 amino acids. V dropped 5 bases and J dropped 6 bases, with 14 bases sitting between them.

This chain connects TRBV9 to TRBJ1-2, with D possibly being TRBD1 (5 bases). The germline V gene has CDR1 SGDLS and CDR2 YYNGEE. The CDR3 has 14 residues. Trimming took off 3 bases at V and 1 base at J, with 10 bases between the two ends. CDR3 residues: CASSAGEINYGYTF. CDR3 nucleotide sequence: TGTGCCAGCAGCGCGGGGGAGATTAACTATGGCTACACCTTC.

The gene calls are TRBV4-2 and TRBJ2-7; D might be TRBD1 (5 bases). Trimming left V 1 base short and J 0 bases short, with 13 bases between. This CDR3 comprises 16 residues. Looked up from germline, CDR1 is LGHNA and CDR2 is YNFKEQ. This CDR3 reads CASSQGDSWASYEQYF. For the CDR3, the DNA is TGTGCCAGCAGCCAAGGAGACAGCTGGGCCTCCTACGAGCAGTACTTC.

A word on this clonotype: A read error may account for a junction end that differs from germline. The chain has TRBV4-3 and TRBJ2-7, with D unresolved. Germline V gives CDR1 LGHNA, CDR2 YSLEER. CDR3 length: 14 amino acids. The CDR3 region is CASSQDRTSFEQYF. CDR3 DNA sequence: TGCGCCAGCAGCCAAGACAGAACCTCCTTCGAGCAGTACTTC.

This clonotype showed up just a few times. The V gene is TRBV7-9, the J gene TRBJ1-1; possibly TRBD1 for D (6 bases). The CDR3 spans 14 residues. Germline V CDR1 and CDR2: SEHNR, FQNEAQ (reference sequence). Trimming removed 8 bases at V and 6 bases at J, with 19 bases between. The chain's CDR3 is CASSLRGTISEAFF. The CDR3 nucleotides read TGTGCCAGCTCCCTAAGGGGGACCATCTCTGAAGCTTTCTTT.

This clonotype was recorded at least ten times. At one end, the junction sequence differs from germline, possibly due to a read error. J is TRBJ2-3 and V is TRBV4-3; 7 bases are a match to TRBD1. The CDR3 extends over 14 amino acids. Per the germline V gene, CDR1 is LGHNA and CDR2 is YSLEER. The CDR3 here is CASSQDRGTDTQYF. In DNA form, the CDR3 reads TGTGCCAGCAGCCAAGACAGGGGCACAGATACGCAGTATTTT.

V is TRBV27 and J is TRBJ1-2; 8 nucleotides match TRBD1. Germline values: CDR1 MNHEY, CDR2 SMNVEV (reference sequence). The CDR3 spans 19 residues. The junction had 16 bases not matched to a gene; V was cut back by 0 bases and J by 4 bases. For the CDR3, the DNA is TGTGCCAGCAGTTTATCCATCGTCCAGACAGGGGATCCCTTCTATGGCTACACCTTC. Its translation is CASSLSIVQTGDPFYGYTF.

This clonotype has more than one count but fewer than ten. The rearrangement links TRBV6-1 to TRBJ1-5; D is uncertain. Trimming removed 6 bases from V and 3 bases from J, with 18 bases in between. This CDR3 has 16 residues. The germline V gene encodes CDR1 MNHNS and CDR2 SASEGT. This CDR3 reads CASRPFSGVSNQPQHF. The CDR3 DNA reads as TGTGCCAGCAGGCCGTTCAGCGGGGTTTCCAATCAGCCCCAGCATTTT.

The chain recombines TRBV5-4 with TRBJ2-1; perhaps TRBD2 as D (5 bases). The V gene lost 4 bases and the J gene lost 9 bases, with 17 bases spanning the gap. The CDR3 totals 14 residues. Germline CDR1 reads SGHNT; CDR2 reads YYREEE (reference sequence). The CDR3: CASSIGGGRIEQFF. The CDR3, as DNA: TGTGCCAGCAGCATCGGAGGAGGTCGTATTGAGCAGTTCTTC.

The chain recombines TRBV4-1 with TRBJ1-6; TRBD1 is a possible D gene (6 bases). The CDR3 is 17 amino acids. CDR1 and CDR2 (germline): MGHRA, YSYEKL. Trimming left V 4 bases short and J 8 bases short, with 21 bases between. The CDR3 DNA follows: TGCGCCAGCAGCCCTAGGGGGGTTGGGATAGAATATTCACCCCTCCACTTT. This translates into CASSPRGVGIEYSPLHF.

V usage is TRBV7-2 and J usage is TRBJ2-7, with D tentatively TRBD1 or TRBD2 (5 bases each). V dropped 1 base and J dropped 5 bases, with 15 bases sitting between them. CDR1 is SGHTA and CDR2 is FQGNSA in the germline V gene. The CDR3 spans 15 residues. Here the CDR3 DNA reads TGTGCCAGCAGCTTAGAAGGGACGGTTGGCAACGAGCAGTACTTC. This translates into CASSLEGTVGNEQYF.

The rearrangement links TRBV29-1 to TRBJ2-7, with no clear D. The CDR3 sequence is 13 residues long. The V gene lost 4 bases and the J gene lost 3 bases, with 13 bases spanning the gap. Germline V lookup: CDR1 SQVTM, CDR2 ANQGSEA. CDR3 sequence: CSVAGGLSYEQYF. Here the CDR3 DNA reads TGCAGCGTTGCAGGTGGGCTGAGCTACGAGCAGTACTTC.

This sequence joins TRBV29-1 and TRBJ2-3; D could derive from TRBD1 or TRBD2 (5 bases each). V lost 3 bases to trimming and J lost 1 base, with 11 bases between them. This CDR3 region has 14 residues. Germline CDR1 reads SQVTM; CDR2 reads ANQGSEA. The CDR3 coding sequence is TGCAGCGTTGAGAGGGACGTACGCACAGATACGCAGTATTTT. Translating it yields CSVERDVRTDTQYF.

In DNA form, the CDR3 reads TGTGCCAGCAGTTACGATAGGACAGGGAGCCAATCTCAGCCCCAGCATTTT. Residues: CASSYDRTGSQSQPQHF. The chain links TRBV6-2 or TRBV6-3 to TRBJ1-5; the match to TRBD1 covers 8 bases. This CDR3 comprises 17 residues. V dropped 2 bases and J dropped 6; count of bases not matched to a gene: 12. The germline CDR1 and CDR2 sequences are MNHEY and SVGEGT.

This chain links TRBV2 with TRBJ1-1; D call uncertain. V was shortened by 5 bases and J by 5 bases, with 15 bases between the two germline ends. The CDR3 is made up of 14 amino acids. The germline V gene encodes CDR1 SNHLY and CDR2 FYNNEI. CDR3 protein: CASSPTLAGTEAFF. Here the CDR3 DNA reads TGTGCCAGCAGTCCCACACTGGCGGGGACTGAAGCTTTCTTT.

The chain carries TRBV5-1 and TRBJ2-5; the D gene is possibly TRBD1 (6 bases). V shed 7 bases and J shed 2 bases, with 21 bases lying between them. Germline V gene data show CDR1 as SGHRS and CDR2 as YFSETQ. The CDR3 is 16 residues long. Here the CDR3 reads CASGRGPGQEQETQYF. DNA of the CDR3: TGCGCCAGCGGTCGCGGGCCGGGACAAGAACAAGAGACCCAGTACTTC.

The chain couples TRBV4-1 to TRBJ1-2, with a weak D call TRBD1 (6 bases). Between the trimmed V and J ends, which lost 3 bases and 3 bases, there was a span of 17 bases. CDR1 is MGHRA and CDR2 is YSYEKL in the germline V gene. This CDR3 has 16 amino acids. The CDR3 spells CASSQVGGRPHYGYTF. As DNA, the CDR3 is TGCGCCAGCAGCCAGGTGGGGGGGCGCCCCCACTATGGCTACACCTTC.